A selection of T cell receptor beta chains follows, all from one sample in a study of blood T cell repertoires in COVID-19. Assay used: immunoSEQ multiplex PCR; TCRdb lists only in-frame clones, some missing. This table holds 200,000 to 250,000 clones, more than 75% found once. Input material: PBMCs or T cells enriched from blood (not recorded which). The receptors derive from a woman aged 50 to 60 who had recovered from COVID-19. Both conserved end residues are part of each CDR3. The order of the fields is V gene, D gene, J gene, clone size, CDR3 protein, CDR3 DNA. A D gene is named only where the DNA matches it firmly. The size field is filled for only some rows; it gives once, few, many or a size class.

TRBV19	TRBD1	TRBJ1-1	NA	CASTTLQGRGAFF	TGTGCCAGTACCACCTTACAGGGGCGCGGAGCTTTCTTT
TRBV28	NA	TRBJ2-7	NA	CASTMPGIPNEQYF	TGTGCCAGCACCATGCCCGGTATCCCCAACGAGCAGTACTTC
TRBV18	TRBD2	TRBJ2-1	NA	CASSPASGRSNEQFF	TGTGCCAGCTCACCGGCTAGCGGGAGATCCAATGAGCAGTTCTTC
TRBV6-5	TRBD2	TRBJ2-1	NA	CASSVSGSSYNEQFF	TGTGCCAGCAGCGTCAGCGGGAGCTCCTACAATGAGCAGTTCTTC
TRBV7-2	NA	TRBJ2-5	NA	CASSLVGGIRSRETQYF	TGTGCCAGCAGCTTAGTCGGCGGGATCCGAAGCAGGGAGACCCAGTACTTC
TRBV9	TRBD2	TRBJ2-6	NA	CASQRDGSGANVLTF	TGTGCCAGCCAGCGGGACGGATCTGGGGCCAACGTCCTGACTTTC
TRBV3-1/TRBV3-2	NA	TRBJ1-5	NA	CASSQDNTLGQPQHF	TGTGCCAGCAGCCAAGACAACACCCTAGGCCAGCCCCAGCATTTT
TRBV28	NA	TRBJ1-3	NA	CASEEGNTIYF	TGTGCCAGCGAGGAGGGAAACACCATATATTTT
TRBV23-1	NA	TRBJ1-1	NA	CASSRAGYAFF	TGCGCCAGCAGTCGGGCGGGGTATGCTTTCTTT
TRBV2	TRBD1	TRBJ2-7	NA	CASSTTGDEQYF	TGTGCCAGCAGTACGACAGGGGACGAGCAGTACTTC
TRBV21-1	NA	TRBJ2-3	NA	CASSKGWGRGRADTQYF	TGTGCCAGCAGCAAAGGATGGGGCAGGGGTCGCGCAGATACGCAGTATTTT
TRBV24-1	NA	TRBJ2-2	NA	CATSDPRSLTGELFF	TGTGCCACCAGTGACCCTCGTTCGTTGACCGGGGAGCTGTTTTTT
TRBV2	NA	TRBJ1-5	NA	CASSLQTQPQHF	TGTGCCAGCAGTCTACAGACTCAGCCCCAGCATTTT
TRBV11-2	NA	TRBJ2-2	NA	CASSLGGTRGTGELFF	TGTGCCAGCAGCTTAGGCGGGACCCGAGGGACCGGGGAGCTGTTTTTT
TRBV4-3	NA	TRBJ2-1	NA	CASSQDFGLIGGGQFF	TGCGCCAGCAGCCAAGATTTCGGCCTAATCGGAGGTGGGCAGTTCTTC
TRBV6-2/TRBV6-3	NA	TRBJ1-5	NA	CASSWAINQPQHF	TGTGCCAGCAGTTGGGCCATCAATCAGCCCCAGCATTTT
TRBV30	NA	TRBJ1-5	NA	CAWSVRNQPQHF	TGTGCCTGGAGTGTACGGAATCAGCCCCAGCATTTT
TRBV30	TRBD2	TRBJ2-1	NA	CAWSRGLGNEQFF	TGTGCCTGGAGCCGAGGACTAGGAAATGAGCAGTTCTTC
TRBV10-3	TRBD2	TRBJ2-2	NA	CASSGRGGYTGELFF	TGTGCCTCGTCGGGGAGGGGTGGATACACCGGGGAGCTGTTTTTT
TRBV6-2/TRBV6-3	NA	TRBJ2-1	NA	CASSYSGLPPNEQFF	TGTGCCAGCAGTTACTCGGGACTTCCCCCGAATGAGCAGTTCTTC
TRBV30	TRBD1	TRBJ1-3	NA	CAWSYRDRGNTIYF	TGTGCCTGGAGTTACCGGGACAGGGGAAACACCATATATTTT
TRBV6-5	TRBD1	TRBJ1-3	NA	CASRRQGTPGNTIYF	TGTGCCAGCAGAAGACAGGGAACTCCTGGAAACACCATATATTTT
TRBV11-1	TRBD2	TRBJ2-1	once	CASSLLAGGIYNEQFF	TGTGCCAGCAGCTTATTAGCGGGAGGGATATACAATGAGCAGTTCTTC
TRBV28	TRBD1	TRBJ2-5	NA	CASRTGGETQYF	TGTGCCAGCAGAACAGGGGGAGAGACCCAGTACTTC
TRBV28	TRBD1	TRBJ1-6	NA	CATRQQGARYSPLHF	TGTGCCACCCGCCAACAGGGGGCGAGGTATTCACCCCTCCACTTT
TRBV19	NA	TRBJ1-3	NA	CASIGRRDAGNTIYF	TGTGCCAGTATCGGCAGGAGGGACGCTGGAAACACCATATATTTT
TRBV6-5	NA	TRBJ1-1	few	CASGRPNTEAFF	TGTGCCAGCGGCCGCCCGAACACTGAAGCTTTCTTT
TRBV19	TRBD1	TRBJ1-1	NA	CASSSWTGALVRNTEAFF	TGTGCCAGTAGTTCCTGGACAGGGGCTCTCGTTCGGAACACTGAAGCTTTCTTT
TRBV6-2/TRBV6-3	TRBD1	TRBJ1-1	NA	CASSITGATEAFF	TGTGCCAGCAGTATTACAGGGGCCACTGAAGCTTTCTTT
TRBV13	NA	TRBJ2-2	few	CASSLTPRLAMFSGELFF	TGTGCCAGCAGCTTAACCCCTCGTCTAGCGATGTTTTCCGGGGAGCTGTTTTTT
TRBV28	TRBD2	TRBJ2-1	few	CASSYNLLANNEQFF	TGTGCCAGCAGTTACAACCTACTAGCGAACAATGAGCAGTTCTTC
TRBV5-1	TRBD1	TRBJ2-5	NA	CASSLGTGGQETQYF	TGCGCCAGCAGCTTGGGGACAGGGGGCCAAGAGACCCAGTACTTC
TRBV12-3/TRBV12-4	NA	TRBJ2-5	once	CASNGGRTETQYF	TGTGCCAGCAACGGGGGGCGGACAGAGACCCAGTACTTC
TRBV30	NA	TRBJ2-2	NA	CAWSWGDTGELFF	TGTGCCTGGAGCTGGGGGGACACCGGGGAGCTGTTTTTT
TRBV27	NA	TRBJ2-1	NA	CASSLAYEAYNEQFF	TGTGCCAGCAGTCTAGCTTATGAAGCTTACAATGAGCAGTTCTTC
TRBV11-2	NA	TRBJ1-1	NA	CASSLNLIGSTEAFF	TGTGCCAGCAGCTTAAATCTCATCGGGTCCACTGAAGCTTTCTTT
TRBV7-3	NA	TRBJ2-1	once	CASSLTYVSDRRYNEQFF	TGTGCCAGCAGCTTAACGTACGTTAGTGACAGGCGGTACAATGAGCAGTTCTTC
TRBV28	NA	TRBJ2-7	few	CASGSHYEQYF	TGTGCCAGCGGGAGTCACTACGAGCAGTACTTC
TRBV6-5	TRBD1	TRBJ1-1	NA	CATREPGQGDIEAFF	TGTGCCACCCGAGAACCGGGACAGGGGGACATTGAAGCTTTCTTT
TRBV7-4	NA	TRBJ2-2	NA	CASSRGYLGGGNTGELFF	TGTGCCAGCAGCCGAGGGTATCTTGGGGGAGGGAACACCGGGGAGCTGTTTTTT
TRBV2	NA	TRBJ1-2	once	CASSEALQGRGYTF	TGTGCCAGCAGTGAAGCGCTTCAGGGTAGAGGCTACACCTTC
TRBV19	NA	TRBJ2-7	NA	CASSSRASEQYF	TGTGCCAGTAGTTCCAGGGCTAGCGAGCAGTACTTC
TRBV28	NA	TRBJ2-2	NA	CASSPWTDTGELFF	TGTGCCAGCAGTCCGTGGACAGACACCGGGGAGCTGTTTTTT
TRBV5-4	NA	TRBJ1-5	NA	CASSLVWKAGSNQPQHF	TGTGCCAGCAGCTTGGTATGGAAGGCCGGGAGCAATCAGCCCCAGCATTTT
TRBV16	NA	TRBJ1-3	once	CASSQYQASSGNTIYF	TGTGCCAGCAGCCAATATCAGGCCTCCTCTGGAAACACCATATATTTT
TRBV7-2	TRBD1	TRBJ2-7	NA	CASSFRDRDYEQYF	TGTGCCAGCAGCTTCCGGGACAGGGACTACGAGCAGTACTTC
TRBV13	NA	TRBJ1-2	few	CASSPNRLWGEIANYGYTF	TGTGCCAGCAGCCCGAACCGACTCTGGGGCGAGATCGCTAACTATGGCTACACCTTC